This T cell receptor beta chain emerged from a study of T cells in Graves' hyperthyroidism and ophthalmopathy. Germline V gene data show CDR1 as KGHSH and CDR2 as LQKENI. The V end was cut by 2 bases, the J end by 1 base, with 8 bases between. The CDR3 sequence is 15 residues long. TCR beta CDR3 sequences were amplified from RNA transcripts. HTBI primers were used for first-round RT-PCR of the TCR CDR3. MiXCR, applied by TCRdb to the multiplex PCR reads, yields one record per CDR3 protein. The table shows 300,000 to 450,000 distinct CDR3 sequences, with around 13% occurring only once. This clonotype has ten or more counts.

This chain uses TRBV18 with TRBJ2-2, with a weak D call TRBD2 (6 bases). The material sequenced was blood. The receptor's source is a woman in her twenties or thirties with Graves' ophthalmopathy. The CDR3: CASSPGGENTGELFF. CDR3 nucleotides: TGTGCCAGCTCACCAGGCGGGGAGAACACCGGGGAGCTGTTTTTT. Complete variable domain (other parts from reference TRBV18 and TRBJ2-2): NAGVMQNPRHLVRRRGQEARLRCSPMKGHSHVYWYRQLPEEGLKFMVYLQKENIIDESGMPKERFSAEFPKEGPSILRIQQVVRGDSAAYFCASSPGGENTGELFFGEGSRLTVL.